The clone carrying this T cell receptor (beta chain) was counted many times. The data derive from a study of regulatory T cells in long-lasting Graves disease. iRepertoire HTBI primers and Arm-PCR of CDR3 regions built TCR beta libraries. TCRdb independently ran MiXCR on the multiplex PCR reads; one entry per CDR3 protein. The table has 350,000 to 500,000 distinct CDR3 sequences, roughly 15% seen once; the top ten hold roughly 23%. Described time point: newly diagnosed GD, antithyroid drugs for less than 3 months. Preparation of the TCR library used RNA extracted from PBMCs. The same specimen was also included in a second study, on T cells in Graves' hyperthyroidism and ophthalmopathy.

Sequenced here: peripheral blood mononuclear cells (PBMCs), sampled at new diagnosis, from a patient treated with antithyroid drugs. The sequence came from a woman younger than 35 with Graves disease.

The CDR3 sequence: CASTLILNTEAFF. As DNA, the CDR3 is TGTGCCAGCACCCTGATTCTGAACACTGAAGCTTTCTTT. The chain couples TRBV12-3 or TRBV12-4 to TRBJ1-1; D is unclear. Trimming left V 7 bases short and J 0 bases short, with 9 bases between. This CDR3 contains 13 residues.